This TCR beta chain was profiled in a study of cytotoxic CD8 clonotypes in ibrutinib-treated CLL. With respect to this clone: Its antigen is as yet unknown.

Sequencing was designed to attain a depth spanning 1 in 200,000 to 1 in 1 million T cells. Produced via immunoSEQ multiplex PCR; TCRdb's table is partial and in-frame only. The sample lists nearly 300,000 clones; roughly 76% were seen once. Study results and caveats: Clonality correlated strongly with circulating CD8+ T cells and exceeded age-matched healthy donors at baseline. Clonality was elevated at ibrutinib response and had returned toward baseline at progression.

Deletions cut 4 bases from V and 7 bases from J, with 9 bases between. CDR1 and CDR2 from the germline V gene are SGHNT and YYREEE (reference sequence). This CDR3 is 12 amino acids long. The rearrangement joins TRBV5-4 to TRBJ2-1; no firm D call. The source material was PBMCs, sampled at disease progression, from a patient treated with ibrutinib. The sequence came from a human donor with chronic lymphocytic leukemia. This chain's CDR3 is CASSQDRNEQFF. The CDR3 coding sequence is TGTGCCAGCAGCCAGGATCGAAATGAGCAGTTCTTC.